A single sample gave rise to the 14 T cell receptor beta chains below, sequenced in a study of OX40 agonist ivuxolimab in advanced cancers. Clones were sequenced by immunoSEQ multiplex PCR, and TCRdb holds only the in-frame ones, with some missing. The table lists some 74,000 clones, 91% of them singletons, with about 6.6% in the top ten. Source: CD4+ or CD8+ T cells sorted from blood, taken in a trial of the OX40 agonist ivuxolimab. The receptors derive from an adult with an advanced solid tumor such as melanoma, head and neck, liver or kidney cancer.

This chain connects TRBV11-3 to TRBJ2-2, with unresolved D. CDR3 length: 16 residues. Germline V gene lookup returns CDR1 SGHNT and CDR2 YENEEA. The V and J ends lost 4 bases and 1 base respectively, with 13 bases between them. The CDR3 sequence: CASSSSGPGNTGELFF. The CDR3, as DNA: TGTGCCAGCAGCTCCTCGGGCCCGGGGAACACCGGGGAGCTGTTTTTT.

This clone turned up a few times. The V and J genes are TRBV4-2 and TRBJ1-2; D unclear. CDR3 length: 16 residues. V lost 0 bases and J 7 bases, leaving 18 bases between the germline ends. Germline CDR1 LGHNA, CDR2 YNFKEQ. The CDR3 nucleotides are TGTGCCAGCAGCCAAGATGGAAGGACTCATGGCCGTGGCTACACCTTC. Translated, it gives CASSQDGRTHGRGYTF.

The V call is TRBV11-2, the J call TRBJ2-7, with D perhaps being TRBD1 or TRBD2 (5 bases each). CDR1 SGHAT and CDR2 FQNNGV come from the germline V gene. Between the trimmed V and J ends, which lost 3 bases and 3 bases, there was a span of 18 bases. The CDR3 consists of 16 residues. CDR3 DNA: TGTGCCAGCAGCTTGGCTAGGATAGGGGAGATCTACGAGCAGTACTTC. This codes for CASSLARIGEIYEQYF.

J is TRBJ2-4 and V is TRBV19, with D hard to call. This CDR3 is built from 13 residues. V dropped 7 bases and J dropped 0 bases, with 7 bases sitting between them. Germline V lookup: CDR1 LNHDA, CDR2 SQIVND (reference sequence). The CDR3 bases are TGTGCCAGTATGGGTCTAGCCAAAAACATTCAGTACTTC. Translation: CASMGLAKNIQYF. Using reference TRBV19 and TRBJ2-4 for the parts outside the CDR3, the full variable domain is DGGITQSPKYLFRKEGQNVTLSCEQNLNHDAMYWYRQDPGQGLRLIYYSQIVNDFQKGDIAEGYSVSREKKESFPLTVTSAQKNPTAFYLCASMGLAKNIQYFGAGTRLSVL.

CDR3 coding DNA: TGTGCCAGCAGCAGGACAGGGAACACTGAAGCTTTCTTT. Protein: CASSRTGNTEAFF. The gene calls are TRBV5-6 and TRBJ1-1; 7 positions match TRBD1. The germline gives CDR1 SGHDT, CDR2 YYEEEE. The CDR3 spans 13 residues. V trimming: 4 bases; J trimming: 1 base; junction bases outside the gene matches: 1.

The V gene is TRBV28, the J gene TRBJ2-7; a possible D gene is TRBD1 (6 bases). Trimming took off 4 bases at V and 2 bases at J, with 12 bases between the two ends. Germline CDR1 is MDHEN and CDR2 is SYDVKM. The CDR3 is made up of 14 amino acids. CDR3 amino acids: CASSWDKGTYEQYF. CDR3 coding DNA: TGTGCCAGCAGTTGGGACAAGGGGACCTACGAGCAGTACTTC.

The gene calls are TRBV4-1 and TRBJ1-1; 7 bases align to TRBD1. CDR1 is MGHRA and CDR2 is YSYEKL in the germline V gene. The V gene end was trimmed by 3 bases and the J gene end by 3 bases; junction bases not matched to a gene: 7. This CDR3 has 15 residues. The CDR3 sequence is CASSQNRGGDTEAFF. As DNA, the CDR3 is TGCGCCAGCAGCCAGAACAGGGGCGGGGACACTGAAGCTTTCTTT.

The V call is TRBV19, the J call TRBJ1-2, with a tentative D call TRBD1 (6 bases). V lost 3 bases and J lost 6, with 14 bases in between. The CDR3 runs to 14 residues. Germline V lookup: CDR1 LNHDA, CDR2 SQIVND (reference sequence). The CDR3 DNA follows: TGTGCCAGTAGTATCCGTGACAGGCAAAATGGCTACACCTTC. It translates to CASSIRDRQNGYTF.

V is TRBV6-5 and J is TRBJ2-7; TRBD2 agrees at 8 bases. Germline V gene data show CDR1 as MNHEY and CDR2 as SVGAGI. CDR3 size: 15 residues. J lost 1 base, V lost 8 bases, and 10 bases had no gene match. The CDR3 sequence is CASVPQGGGSYEQYF. DNA of the CDR3: TGTGCCAGCGTTCCTCAGGGCGGGGGGTCCTACGAGCAGTACTTC.

This sequence joins TRBV19 and TRBJ1-1, with TRBD1 matching over 10 bases. The CDR3 extends over 13 amino acids. The germline gives CDR1 LNHDA, CDR2 SQIVND (reference sequence). V was pared by 3 bases and J by 6 bases, with 1 base of the junction left unmatched. This chain's CDR3 is CASSIGTGAEAFF. The CDR3 nucleotides are TGTGCCAGTAGTATTGGGACAGGGGCTGAAGCTTTCTTT.

The chain joins TRBV19 to TRBJ1-4, with D possibly being TRBD1 (5 bases). Trimming pared 10 bases from V and 1 base from J, leaving 10 bases between. Germline V gene data show CDR1 as LNHDA and CDR2 as SQIVND (reference sequence). The CDR3 spans 13 residues. In DNA form, the CDR3 reads TGTGCCACTCGGGACGGAACTAATGAAAAACTGTTTTTT. Translated: CATRDGTNEKLFF.

This clone was detected once. V usage is TRBV28 and J usage is TRBJ1-5; D call uncertain. Per germline, CDR1 MDHEN and CDR2 SYDVKM. The CDR3 is made up of 13 amino acids. Trimming stripped 3 bases from V and 1 base from J, with 4 bases between. The CDR3 reads CASSFYSNQPQHF. The CDR3 nucleotides read TGTGCCAGCAGTTTCTACAGCAATCAGCCCCAGCATTTT.

Points on this clone: A junction end diverges from the germline sequence, so it may reflect a read error. The rearrangement joins TRBV20-1 to TRBJ2-5; D not certain. From germline, CDR1 is DFQATT and CDR2 SNEGSKA (reference sequence). The CDR3 covers 9 residues. As DNA, the CDR3 is TGCAGTGCCAGAGGGACCCAGTACTTC. As protein: CSARGTQYF.

The V call is TRBV19, the J call TRBJ2-1, with TRBD2 matching 8 bases. J gave up 4 bases and V 6 bases, and 11 bases lay outside the gene matches. CDR1 and CDR2 (germline): LNHDA, SQIVND (reference sequence). There are 16 residues in the CDR3. Here the CDR3 reads CASRPLRAGDYNEQFF. CDR3 sequence (DNA): TGTGCCAGTAGGCCACTGCGAGCGGGAGATTACAATGAGCAGTTCTTC.